The 24 T cell receptor beta chains given below trace back to one sample, sequenced in a study of beta chain features in type 1 diabetes. Since all of the isolated RNA was reverse transcribed, expressed TCRB transcripts were what got sequenced. Here immunoSEQ multiplex PCR was the method, and the copy in TCRdb shows in-frame clones only, minus some. This table holds some 400,000 clones, more than 13% found once. Sequencing was performed on naive CD4+ T cells from blood. All receptors come from a woman between 18 and 29 years old in good health.

This clone appeared a few times. This rearrangement joins TRBV9 to TRBJ2-3; D uncertain. The CDR3 extends over 13 amino acids. V lost 4 bases, J lost 5 bases, and 11 bases lay in between. Per germline, CDR1 SGDLS and CDR2 YYNGEE. The CDR3 DNA is TGTGCCAGCAGCCCCCAGACTCTAGATACGCAGTATTTT. The encoded protein is CASSPQTLDTQYF.

The chain couples TRBV29-1 to TRBJ2-3; D unclear. Between the trimmed V and J ends, which lost 2 bases and 5 bases, there was a span of 11 bases. The CDR3 contains 13 residues. CDR1 is SQVTM, CDR2 ANQGSEA, per germline. The DNA for the CDR3 is TGCAGCGTTGAAAGTGAGGCCGGAGATACGCAGTATTTT. This translates into CSVESEAGDTQYF.

CDR3 DNA sequence: TGCGCCAGCAGACCTACTAGGGTCCCCGGGGAGCTGTTTTTT. Its protein is CASRPTRVPGELFF. The chain joins TRBV5-1 to TRBJ2-2, with D perhaps matching TRBD2 (5 bases). This CDR3 contains 14 residues. Trimming left V 5 bases short and J 6 bases short, with 14 bases between. Germline values: CDR1 SGHRS, CDR2 YFSETQ.

This clone was observed a handful of times. The chain links TRBV29-1 to TRBJ1-4; 9 bases agree with TRBD1. V shed 6 bases and J 7 bases; nucleotides not matched to a gene: 3. The CDR3 has 12 amino acids. Germline CDR1 and CDR2: SQVTM and ANQGSEA. The CDR3 region is CSVPTGGEKLFF. In nucleotides, the CDR3 is TGCAGCGTACCGACAGGGGGTGAAAAACTGTTTTTT.

This clone was picked up a small number of times. The V and J genes are TRBV28 and TRBJ2-1; no firm D call. CDR1 MDHEN and CDR2 SYDVKM come from the germline V gene. The CDR3 runs to 12 residues. With 3 bases removed from V and 7 bases from J, the gap between germline ends came to 7 bases. In DNA form, the CDR3 reads TGTGCCAGCAGTTTCTTACTGAATGAGCAGTTCTTC. Translating gives CASSFLLNEQFF. The variable domain in full, with the rest retrieved from reference TRBV28 and TRBJ2-1, is DVKVTQSSRYLVKRTGEKVFLECVQDMDHENMFWYRQDPGLGLRLIYFSYDVKMKEKGDIPEGYSVSREKKERFSLILESASTNQTSMYLCASSFLLNEQFFGPGTRLTVL.

The rearrangement links TRBV29-1 to TRBJ2-7, with 7 bases matching TRBD2. The V and J ends lost 3 bases and 3 bases, in that order; junction bases with no gene match: 5. The CDR3 has 13 residues. Germline CDR1 is SQVTM and CDR2 is ANQGSEA. CDR3 loop: CSVETSLHYEQYF. CDR3 nucleotide sequence: TGCAGCGTTGAGACTAGCCTTCACTACGAGCAGTACTTC.

Only a few counts were recorded for this clone. V usage is TRBV29-1 and J usage is TRBJ1-1; 9 bases are a match to TRBD1. This CDR3 contains 16 residues. Per germline, CDR1 SQVTM and CDR2 ANQGSEA. V shed 7 bases and J 1 base; nucleotides not matched to a gene: 13. CDR3 sequence (DNA): TGCAGCGGTAAGTCCGGGACAGGGTGGACGAACACTGAAGCTTTCTTT. It encodes CSGKSGTGWTNTEAFF.

The chain carries TRBV7-9 and TRBJ2-1; TRBD2 is a possible D gene (6 bases). In germline, CDR1 is SEHNR, CDR2 FQNEAQ (reference sequence). V lost 4 bases and J 4 bases, leaving 20 bases between the germline ends. This CDR3 has 17 amino acids. CDR3 amino acids: CASSSGSRAGWYNEQFF. In DNA, the CDR3 is TGTGCCAGCAGCTCCGGTTCTAGAGCGGGCTGGTACAATGAGCAGTTCTTC.

In its sample, this clone was seen once. The chain links TRBV5-6 to TRBJ2-2, with a tentative D call TRBD1 (6 bases). The CDR3 covers 16 residues. CDR1 is SGHDT and CDR2 is YYEEEE in the germline V gene. V lost 4 bases, J lost 6 bases, and 19 bases lay in between. In DNA, the CDR3 is TGTGCCAGCAGCCCGGCCAACAGGGTGGAGGCCGGGGAGCTGTTTTTT. Protein sequence: CASSPANRVEAGELFF.

The gene calls are TRBV4-2 and TRBJ2-1; 7 nucleotides agree with TRBD2. J lost 4 bases, V lost 0 bases, and 3 bases had no gene match. Germline V gives CDR1 LGHNA, CDR2 YNFKEQ. The length of the CDR3 is 15 residues. The CDR3 region is CASSQEDSGYNEQFF. Written as DNA, the CDR3 is TGTGCCAGCAGCCAAGAGGATAGCGGGTACAATGAGCAGTTCTTC.

The genes are TRBV6-5 and TRBJ1-5, with 7 bases fitting TRBD1. From germline, CDR1 is MNHEY and CDR2 SVGAGI. This CDR3 spans 14 amino acids. With V trimmed by 8 bases and J by 0 bases, 4 bases remained unmatched. CDR3 DNA: TGTGCCAGCGGGACAGCCCATAGCAATCAGCCCCAGCATTTT. This encodes CASGTAHSNQPQHF.

There are a few counts of this clone. The rearrangement joins TRBV7-9 to TRBJ1-1, with TRBD1 as a possible D gene (6 bases). Germline CDR1 reads SEHNR; CDR2 reads FQNEAQ (reference sequence). There are 14 residues in the CDR3. V dropped 0 bases and J dropped 2 bases, with 7 bases sitting between them. The CDR3 region is CASSLAGANTEAFF. Here the CDR3 DNA reads TGTGCCAGCAGCTTAGCGGGGGCCAACACTGAAGCTTTCTTT.

This clone was seen a handful of times. The chain employs TRBV5-1 and TRBJ2-7; TRBD1 is a possible D gene (6 bases). CDR3 length: 14 residues. V lost 3 bases and J lost 2, with 12 bases in between. Germline assignment: CDR1 SGHRS and CDR2 YFSETQ. CDR3: CASSSAGATYEQYF. The CDR3 DNA reads as TGCGCCAGCAGCTCCGCAGGGGCAACCTACGAGCAGTACTTC.

The chain links TRBV30 to TRBJ2-1; D not resolved. CDR1 GTSNPN and CDR2 SVGIG come from the germline V gene (reference sequence). V was shortened by 8 bases and J by 5 bases, with 10 bases between the two germline ends. This CDR3 has 11 residues. The CDR3 region has the DNA TGTGCCGGGCGTTGGGACAATGAGCAGTTCTTC. Translating gives CAGRWDNEQFF.

The chain has TRBV2 and TRBJ2-7, with TRBD1 identical over 11 bases. Germline CDR1 is SNHLY and CDR2 is FYNNEI. V trimming: 0 bases; J trimming: 8 bases; junction bases outside the gene matches: 6. The CDR3 loop spans 15 amino acids. As DNA, the CDR3 is TGTGCCAGCAGTGAAGCGCTGGGGACAGGGGGACAGCAGTACTTC. It is translated as CASSEALGTGGQQYF. The full variable domain, its missing parts supplied by reference TRBV2 and TRBJ2-7, is EPEVTQTPSHQVTQMGQEVILRCVPISNHLYFYWYRQILGQKVEFLVSFYNNEISEKSEIFDDQFSVERPDGSNFTLKIRSTKLEDSAMYFCASSEALGTGGQQYFGPGTRLTVT.

This clone was seen a handful of times. The chain uses TRBV18 and TRBJ2-1, with TRBD2 identical over 9 bases. Germline V CDR1 and CDR2: KGHSH, LQKENI. There are 17 residues in the CDR3. V was pared by 3 bases and J by 0 bases, with 6 bases of the junction left unmatched. The CDR3 region is CASSPIAGDGSYNEQFF. In nucleotides, the CDR3 is TGTGCCAGCTCACCTATAGCGGGAGATGGCTCCTACAATGAGCAGTTCTTC.

The chain links TRBV12-5 to TRBJ2-1; TRBD1 matches 10 bases. With V trimmed by 5 bases and J by 4 bases, 8 bases remained unmatched. The CDR3 length is 16 residues. Germline CDR1 and CDR2: LGHNT and FRNRAP. The CDR3 region has the DNA TGTGCTAGTGGTACGGGACAGGGGTTAGGGTACAATGAGCAGTTCTTC. As protein: CASGTGQGLGYNEQFF.

The rearrangement uses TRBV6-6 and TRBJ2-7, with unresolved D. Germline CDR1 MNHNY, CDR2 SVGAGI (reference sequence). CDR3 size: 11 residues. Trimming took 0 bases from V and 7 from J, leaving 4 bases between them. The CDR3 bases are TGTGCCAGCAGTTACTCGAGAGAGCAGTACTTC. Protein sequence: CASSYSREQYF.

This chain connects TRBV9 to TRBJ2-1; TRBD2 aligns across 10 bases. CDR1 and CDR2 from the germline V gene are SGDLS and YYNGEE. This CDR3 is 14 amino acids long. V was clipped by 1 base and J by 8 bases; unmatched bases: 3. CDR3 sequence reads: CASSVSGREYEQFF. DNA of the CDR3: TGTGCCAGCAGCGTAAGCGGGAGGGAATATGAGCAGTTCTTC.

This clone has only a few counts. The rearrangement links TRBV2 to TRBJ1-5; 7 nucleotides agree with TRBD1. Germline lookup yields CDR1 SNHLY and CDR2 FYNNEI. The CDR3 covers 14 residues. V dropped 2 bases and J dropped 8; count of bases not matched to a gene: 6. CDR3 in DNA: TGTGCCAGCAGTGAATGGCAGGGGGATGAGCCCCAGCATTTT. Residues: CASSEWQGDEPQHF.

The chain employs TRBV29-1 and TRBJ1-1; 8 bases are a match to TRBD1. V shed 7 bases, J shed 6 bases, and the junction held 7 bases outside the gene matches. This CDR3 spans 12 amino acids. CDR1 is SQVTM and CDR2 is ANQGSEA in the germline V gene. The CDR3 sequence: CSATDRAAEAFF. CDR3 coding DNA: TGCAGCGCCACGGACAGGGCGGCTGAAGCTTTCTTT.

V is TRBV5-6 and J is TRBJ1-2; tentative D call: TRBD1 (5 bases). The V gene lost 4 bases and the J gene lost 8 bases, with 15 bases spanning the gap. This CDR3 region has 13 residues. Germline-derived CDR1 and CDR2 are SGHDT and YYEEEE. CDR3 nucleotide sequence: TGTGCCAGCAGCGCCTCGGAGGGGAAAGGCTACACCTTC. This sequence encodes CASSASEGKGYTF.

The gene calls are TRBV11-2 and TRBJ2-4; unclear D gene. Germline loops: CDR1 SGHAT, CDR2 FQNNGV. V lost 5 bases, J lost 8 bases, and 13 bases lay in between. The CDR3 extends over 13 amino acids. CDR3: CASSRSFRDIQYF. The CDR3 nucleotides read TGTGCCAGCAGCCGTTCCTTCCGGGACATTCAGTACTTC. The full variable domain, completed using reference TRBV11-2 and TRBJ2-4, is EAGVAQSPRYKIIEKRQSVAFWCNPISGHATLYWYQQILGQGPKLLIQFQNNGVVDDSQLPKDRFSAERLKGVDSTLKIQPAKLEDSAVYLCASSRSFRDIQYFGAGTRLSVL.

V is TRBV14 and J is TRBJ2-1; 7 nucleotides match TRBD2. The CDR3 has 16 amino acids. The germline CDR1 and CDR2 sequences are SGHDN and FVKESK. After removal of 0 bases from V and 4 bases from J, the junction contained 6 bases not matched to a gene. The CDR3 spells CASSQDGTTQYNEQFF. The CDR3 region has the DNA TGTGCCAGCAGCCAAGATGGGACTACCCAATACAATGAGCAGTTCTTC.